These T cell receptor beta chains were read from a single sample in a study of CD8+CD57+ T cells in acquired aplastic anemia. TCRdb processed the reads anew with MiXCR; each CDR3 protein has one entry. Of 450,000 to 600,000 distinct CDR3 sequences listed, around a third are singletons. Specimen: sorted CD4+, CD8+, or CD8+CD57+ T cells (not recorded which) from PBMCs. The receptors were sampled from a human donor with aplastic anemia. CDR3s include the opening cysteine and the closing phenylalanine or tryptophan. The order of the fields is D gene, CDR3 length, clone size, J gene, V gene, CDR3 DNA, CDR3 protein. D genes are given only for firm matches. Expanded clones get a size class; other rows say once, few or many, or leave the size out.

d_gene: NA
len: 17
abundance: NA
j_gene: TRBJ2-1
v_gene: TRBV5-6
CDR3nt: TGTGCCAGCAGCTTGGAACGACAGAACCAACTCTACAATGAGCAGTTCTTC
CDR3aa: CASSLERQNQLYNEQFF

d_gene: NA
len: 16
abundance: few
j_gene: TRBJ2-1
v_gene: TRBV5-1
CDR3nt: TGCGCCAGCAGCTTGGTAGGCAGGTCCACCTACAATGAGCAGTTCTTC
CDR3aa: CASSLVGRSTYNEQFF

d_gene: TRBD1
len: 16
abundance: NA
j_gene: TRBJ1-5
v_gene: TRBV11-2
CDR3nt: TGTGCCAGCAGCTCCCTTGACAGGGGAGGTGATCAGCCCCAGCATTTT
CDR3aa: CASSSLDRGGDQPQHF

d_gene: NA
len: 13
abundance: few
j_gene: TRBJ1-4
v_gene: TRBV20-1
CDR3nt: TGCAGTGTTGAACAGGGCACTAATGAAAAACTGTTTTTT
CDR3aa: CSVEQGTNEKLFF

d_gene: TRBD1
len: 13
abundance: many
j_gene: TRBJ2-5
v_gene: TRBV5-1
CDR3nt: TGCGCCAGCAAACTGGACAGGGAGGAGACCCAGTACTTC
CDR3aa: CASKLDREETQYF

d_gene: NA
len: 15
abundance: many
j_gene: TRBJ1-6
v_gene: TRBV6-1
CDR3nt: TGTGCCAGCAGTGAAAGGCAGGGTCTCGGATCACCCCTCCACTTT
CDR3aa: CASSERQGLGSPLHF

d_gene: NA
len: 16
abundance: few
j_gene: TRBJ2-3
v_gene: TRBV5-1
CDR3nt: TGCGCCAGCAGCGCATTACCCGGGACCGAGGCAGATACGCAGTATTTT
CDR3aa: CASSALPGTEADTQYF

d_gene: NA
len: 12
abundance: NA
j_gene: TRBJ1-5
v_gene: TRBV25-1
CDR3nt: TGTGCCAGCAGTTTACCTGGTCAGCCCCAGCATTTT
CDR3aa: CASSLPGQPQHF

d_gene: TRBD1
len: 16
abundance: NA
j_gene: TRBJ1-2
v_gene: TRBV5-4
CDR3nt: TGTGCCAGCAGCGTGGACAGGGGGCTCCAAAGCGATGGCTACACCTTC
CDR3aa: CASSVDRGLQSDGYTF

d_gene: NA
len: 15
abundance: many
j_gene: TRBJ2-5
v_gene: TRBV7-2
CDR3nt: TGTGCCAGCAGCTTAGTATCAGCCCAACAAGAGACCCAGTACTTC
CDR3aa: CASSLVSAQQETQYF

d_gene: NA
len: 14
abundance: NA
j_gene: TRBJ2-7
v_gene: TRBV6-5
CDR3nt: TGTGCCAGCAGTTTGACGCGGTTCTCCTACGAGCAGTACTTC
CDR3aa: CASSLTRFSYEQYF

d_gene: NA
len: 11
abundance: NA
j_gene: TRBJ2-1
v_gene: TRBV7-9
CDR3nt: TGTGCCAGCAGCAACAGGGTTCTGCAGTTCTTC
CDR3aa: CASSNRVLQFF

d_gene: TRBD1
len: 13
abundance: NA
j_gene: TRBJ2-7
v_gene: TRBV29-1
CDR3nt: TGCAGCGCCTGGACAGGGGCGTTCCACGAGCAGTACTTC
CDR3aa: CSAWTGAFHEQYF

d_gene: NA
len: 16
abundance: NA
j_gene: TRBJ2-5
v_gene: TRBV7-2
CDR3nt: TGTGCCAGCAGCTTAAGGCGACAGAGATACCAAGAGACCCAGTACTTC
CDR3aa: CASSLRRQRYQETQYF

d_gene: NA
len: 16
abundance: NA
j_gene: TRBJ1-2
v_gene: TRBV9
CDR3nt: TGTGCCAGCAGCCTACACGTGACAGGTGCCAACTATGGCTACACCTTC
CDR3aa: CASSLHVTGANYGYTF

d_gene: TRBD1
len: 14
abundance: many
j_gene: TRBJ1-2
v_gene: TRBV2
CDR3nt: TGTGCCAGCAACGCACGGGGGACAGCTTATGGCTACACCTTC
CDR3aa: CASNARGTAYGYTF

d_gene: NA
len: 13
abundance: few
j_gene: TRBJ1-5
v_gene: TRBV20-1
CDR3nt: TGCAGTGCTGACGACGGGGTCAGACAGCCCCAGCATTTT
CDR3aa: CSADDGVRQPQHF

d_gene: NA
len: 14
abundance: few
j_gene: TRBJ1-2
v_gene: TRBV5-5
CDR3nt: TGTGCCAGCAGCTTGTGGGACATTAGCTATGGCTACACCTTC
CDR3aa: CASSLWDISYGYTF

d_gene: NA
len: 15
abundance: NA
j_gene: TRBJ1-1
v_gene: TRBV20-1
CDR3nt: TGCAGTGCTACCCGAGGGGATCTAGGAAACACTGAAGCTTTCTTT
CDR3aa: CSATRGDLGNTEAFF

d_gene: NA
len: 15
abundance: many
j_gene: TRBJ2-7
v_gene: TRBV19
CDR3nt: TGTGCCAGTAGTGAGCTAGACCAACTCCCCTACGAGCAGTACTTC
CDR3aa: CASSELDQLPYEQYF

d_gene: TRBD1
len: 14
abundance: few
j_gene: TRBJ1-2
v_gene: TRBV25-1
CDR3nt: TGTGCCAGCAGGGCGACAGGGGACCTCAGTGGCTACACCTTC
CDR3aa: CASRATGDLSGYTF

d_gene: NA
len: 11
abundance: NA
j_gene: TRBJ2-1
v_gene: TRBV10-2
CDR3nt: TGCGCCAGTTCTAGTGTCGATGAGCAGTTCTTC
CDR3aa: CASSSVDEQFF

d_gene: NA
len: 17
abundance: NA
j_gene: TRBJ1-6
v_gene: TRBV6-5
CDR3nt: TGTGCCAGCAGTTACCGGGTTCAAGCGTTCTATAATTCACCCCTCCACTTT
CDR3aa: CASSYRVQAFYNSPLHF

d_gene: NA
len: 14
abundance: many
j_gene: TRBJ2-7
v_gene: TRBV5-1
CDR3nt: TGCGCCAGCAGCCCCGGAGCGGGCGGCTACGAGCAGTACTTC
CDR3aa: CASSPGAGGYEQYF

d_gene: NA
len: 15
abundance: NA
j_gene: TRBJ2-7
v_gene: TRBV4-1
CDR3nt: TGCGCCAGCAGCCTCATCGGGGCTGTGTTTGGCGAGCAGTACTTC
CDR3aa: CASSLIGAVFGEQYF

d_gene: NA
len: 11
abundance: NA
j_gene: TRBJ1-1
v_gene: TRBV20-1
CDR3nt: TGCAGTGCTCTACTGGGGGTGGTCGCTTTCTTT
CDR3aa: CSALLGVVAFF

d_gene: NA
len: 16
abundance: few
j_gene: TRBJ2-1
v_gene: TRBV7-2
CDR3nt: TGTGCCAGCAGCTCTAGGGGAGTCATGAGGTACAATGAGCAGTTCTTC
CDR3aa: CASSSRGVMRYNEQFF

d_gene: NA
len: 11
abundance: NA
j_gene: TRBJ2-7
v_gene: TRBV20-1
CDR3nt: TGCAGTGCTTCAAACGACTACGAGCAGTACTTC
CDR3aa: CSASNDYEQYF

d_gene: NA
len: 15
abundance: many
j_gene: TRBJ1-2
v_gene: TRBV7-2
CDR3nt: TGTGCCAGCATCCCCGGGGGTGGAGCTAACTATGGCTACACCTTC
CDR3aa: CASIPGGGANYGYTF

d_gene: NA
len: 16
abundance: NA
j_gene: TRBJ1-1
v_gene: TRBV9
CDR3nt: TGTGCCAGCAGCGTTCAACAGGGCTTCCTAGAAACTGAAGCTTTCTTT
CDR3aa: CASSVQQGFLETEAFF

d_gene: TRBD1
len: 16
abundance: many
j_gene: TRBJ1-4
v_gene: TRBV19
CDR3nt: TGTGCCAGTAGTTTTGGGACAGGCGCAACTAATGAAAAACTGTTTTTT
CDR3aa: CASSFGTGATNEKLFF

d_gene: TRBD2
len: 15
abundance: NA
j_gene: TRBJ2-3
v_gene: TRBV25-1
CDR3nt: TGTGCCAGCGTAAGACTAGCGGGGGGGATAGATACGCAGTATTTT
CDR3aa: CASVRLAGGIDTQYF

d_gene: NA
len: 16
abundance: NA
j_gene: TRBJ2-6
v_gene: TRBV15
CDR3nt: TGTGCCACCAGCAGCTTGAGCGTCTTTGGGGCCAACGTCCTGACTTTC
CDR3aa: CATSSLSVFGANVLTF

d_gene: NA
len: 14
abundance: few
j_gene: TRBJ2-1
v_gene: TRBV7-2
CDR3nt: TGTGCCAGCAGCTTAGCATCAGCGTCGGATGAGCAGTTCTTC
CDR3aa: CASSLASASDEQFF

d_gene: NA
len: 15
abundance: NA
j_gene: TRBJ1-1
v_gene: TRBV19
CDR3nt: TGTGCCAGTAGTATCCTAGGGGTCGGGGACACTGAAGCTTTCTTT
CDR3aa: CASSILGVGDTEAFF

d_gene: NA
len: 11
abundance: many
j_gene: TRBJ2-1
v_gene: TRBV20-1
CDR3nt: TGCAGTGCGAGACGGTTCAATGAGCAGTTCTTC
CDR3aa: CSARRFNEQFF

d_gene: NA
len: 15
abundance: many
j_gene: TRBJ1-5
v_gene: TRBV20-1
CDR3nt: TGCAGTGCTCGCCGACAGGAAGGCAGCAATCAGCCCCAGCATTTT
CDR3aa: CSARRQEGSNQPQHF

d_gene: TRBD1
len: 16
abundance: NA
j_gene: TRBJ2-2
v_gene: TRBV7-3
CDR3nt: TGTGTCAGCAGCTCGCGTCGGACAGGGAACACCGGGGAGCTGTTTTTT
CDR3aa: CVSSSRRTGNTGELFF

d_gene: NA
len: 13
abundance: NA
j_gene: TRBJ1-1
v_gene: TRBV12-3/TRBV12-4
CDR3nt: TGTGCCAGCAGTTTCATGGGGGTTGCTGAAGCTTTCTTT
CDR3aa: CASSFMGVAEAFF

d_gene: TRBD2
len: 15
abundance: few
j_gene: TRBJ2-1
v_gene: TRBV20-1
CDR3nt: TGCAGTGCTTGGCGGGAGGGTAGCTCCTACAATGAGCAGTTCTTC
CDR3aa: CSAWREGSSYNEQFF

d_gene: TRBD2
len: 15
abundance: NA
j_gene: TRBJ2-7
v_gene: TRBV5-6
CDR3nt: TGTGCCAGCAGCCCTAGCCGAGCGGGAGCATACGAGCAGTACTTC
CDR3aa: CASSPSRAGAYEQYF

d_gene: TRBD1
len: 15
abundance: few
j_gene: TRBJ1-4
v_gene: TRBV6-4
CDR3nt: TGTGCCAGCAGTGACACAGGGGACGGGAGTGGAAAACTGTTTTTT
CDR3aa: CASSDTGDGSGKLFF

d_gene: NA
len: 15
abundance: NA
j_gene: TRBJ2-5
v_gene: TRBV9
CDR3nt: TGTGCCAGCAGCGTAGAGTTGCGGGGCCAAGAGACCCGGTACTTC
CDR3aa: CASSVELRGQETRYF

d_gene: NA
len: 14
abundance: NA
j_gene: TRBJ1-3
v_gene: TRBV5-1
CDR3nt: TGCGCCAGCAGCTTGGACACAGGCGGAAACACCATATATTTT
CDR3aa: CASSLDTGGNTIYF

d_gene: TRBD1
len: 15
abundance: few
j_gene: TRBJ1-5
v_gene: TRBV15
CDR3nt: TGTGCCACCAGCAGAGGAGGGGGCCCGAGACAGCCCCAGCATTTT
CDR3aa: CATSRGGGPRQPQHF

d_gene: NA
len: 14
abundance: few
j_gene: TRBJ1-2
v_gene: TRBV10-3
CDR3nt: TGTGCCATCAGTGAGTCCTGGCCGCAGTATGGCTACACCTTC
CDR3aa: CAISESWPQYGYTF

d_gene: NA
len: 16
abundance: many
j_gene: TRBJ1-5
v_gene: TRBV2
CDR3nt: TGTGCCAGCAGTGAAGCGGTAATATATAGCAATCAGCCCCAGCATTTT
CDR3aa: CASSEAVIYSNQPQHF

d_gene: NA
len: 15
abundance: NA
j_gene: TRBJ1-1
v_gene: TRBV5-5
CDR3nt: TGTGCCAGCAGCCTTACAGGGACTCGCAACACTGAAGCTTTCTTT
CDR3aa: CASSLTGTRNTEAFF

d_gene: NA
len: 10
abundance: many
j_gene: TRBJ2-7
v_gene: TRBV29-1
CDR3nt: TGCAGCGTAAAGCACTACGAGCAGTACTTC
CDR3aa: CSVKHYEQYF

d_gene: NA
len: 15
abundance: NA
j_gene: TRBJ1-2
v_gene: TRBV7-3
CDR3nt: TGTGCCAGCAGTCCCGGGGGAGTGCAAAACTATGGCTACACCTTC
CDR3aa: CASSPGGVQNYGYTF